This T cell receptor beta chain derives from a study of shared clonotypes between healthy human individuals. The sample holds a few counts of this clone. Germline loops: CDR1 SGHAT, CDR2 FQNNGV. V shed 5 bases, J shed 6 bases, and the junction held 9 bases outside the gene matches. This CDR3 region has 14 residues. The data were produced by immunoSEQ multiplex PCR, yet TCRdb's version contains in-frame clones alone and is incomplete. This table holds approximately 98,000 clones, 55% to 70% found once. The sequence came from a woman in her thirties in good health. The specimen sequenced was memory CD8+ T cells sorted from blood. Indicated subset: CD45RO+ cells pooled with CCR7-negative TemRA cells. V is TRBV11-2 and J is TRBJ1-1; 7 nucleotides align to TRBD1. For the CDR3, the DNA is TGTGCCAGCAGCCTTAGACAGGGTAATTCTGAAGCTTTCTTT. Translation: CASSLRQGNSEAFF.